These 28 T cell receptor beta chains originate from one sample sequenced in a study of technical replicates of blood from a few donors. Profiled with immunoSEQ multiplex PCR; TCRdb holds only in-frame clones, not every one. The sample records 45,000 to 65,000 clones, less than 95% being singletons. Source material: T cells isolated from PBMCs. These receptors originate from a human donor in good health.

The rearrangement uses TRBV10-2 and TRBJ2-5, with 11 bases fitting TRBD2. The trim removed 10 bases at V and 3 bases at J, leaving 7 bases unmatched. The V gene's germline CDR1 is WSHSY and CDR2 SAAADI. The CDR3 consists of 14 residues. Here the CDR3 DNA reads TGCGCCACCGCACCACTAGCGGGGGAAGAGACCCAGTACTTC. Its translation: CATAPLAGEETQYF.

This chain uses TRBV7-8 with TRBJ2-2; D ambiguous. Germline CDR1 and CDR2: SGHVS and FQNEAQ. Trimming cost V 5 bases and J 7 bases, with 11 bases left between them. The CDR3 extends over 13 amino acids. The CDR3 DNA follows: TGTGCCAGCAGCCCCAGCGTGGGCGGGGAGCTGTTTTTT. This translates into CASSPSVGGELFF.

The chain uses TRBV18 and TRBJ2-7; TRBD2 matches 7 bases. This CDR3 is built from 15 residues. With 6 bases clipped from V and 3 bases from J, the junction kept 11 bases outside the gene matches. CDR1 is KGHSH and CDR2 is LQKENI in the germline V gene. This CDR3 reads CASSPRGVPGYEQYF. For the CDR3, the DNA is TGTGCCAGCTCTCCCCGGGGGGTACCGGGCTACGAGCAGTACTTC.

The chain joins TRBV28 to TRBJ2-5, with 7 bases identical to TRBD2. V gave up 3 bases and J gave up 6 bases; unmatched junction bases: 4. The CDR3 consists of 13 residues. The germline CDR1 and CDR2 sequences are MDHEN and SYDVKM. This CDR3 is CASSLGGWKTQYF. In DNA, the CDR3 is TGTGCCAGCAGTTTGGGGGGGTGGAAGACCCAGTACTTC. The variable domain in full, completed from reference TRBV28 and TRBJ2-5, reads DVKVTQSSRYLVKRTGEKVFLECVQDMDHENMFWYRQDPGLGLRLIYFSYDVKMKEKGDIPEGYSVSREKKERFSLILESASTNQTSMYLCASSLGGWKTQYFGPGTRLLVL.

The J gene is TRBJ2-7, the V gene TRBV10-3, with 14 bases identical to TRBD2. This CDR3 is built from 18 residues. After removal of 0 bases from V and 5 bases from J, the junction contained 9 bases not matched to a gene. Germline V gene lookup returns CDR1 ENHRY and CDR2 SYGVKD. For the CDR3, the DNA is TGTGCCATCAGTGAGTCGCAGGGACTAGCGGGAGTATCCAACGAGCAGTACTTC. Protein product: CAISESQGLAGVSNEQYF.

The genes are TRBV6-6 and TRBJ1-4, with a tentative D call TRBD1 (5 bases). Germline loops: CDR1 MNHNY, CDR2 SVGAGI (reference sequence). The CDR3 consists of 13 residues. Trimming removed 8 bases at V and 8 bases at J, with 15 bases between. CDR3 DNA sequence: TGTGCCAGCTCCCGACAGAGATTGGAAAAACTGTTTTTT. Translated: CASSRQRLEKLFF.

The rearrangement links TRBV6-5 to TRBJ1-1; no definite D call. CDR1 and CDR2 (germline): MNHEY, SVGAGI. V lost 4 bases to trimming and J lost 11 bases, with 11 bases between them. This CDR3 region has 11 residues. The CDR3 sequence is CASSSGTYAFF. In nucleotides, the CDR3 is TGTGCCAGCAGTTCTGGCACATATGCTTTCTTT.

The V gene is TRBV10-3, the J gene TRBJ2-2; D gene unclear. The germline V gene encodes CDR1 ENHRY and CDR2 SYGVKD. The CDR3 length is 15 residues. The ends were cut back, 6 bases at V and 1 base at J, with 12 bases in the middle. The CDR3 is CAIRTAEVNTGELFF. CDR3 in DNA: TGTGCCATCAGAACCGCCGAGGTGAACACCGGGGAGCTGTTTTTT.

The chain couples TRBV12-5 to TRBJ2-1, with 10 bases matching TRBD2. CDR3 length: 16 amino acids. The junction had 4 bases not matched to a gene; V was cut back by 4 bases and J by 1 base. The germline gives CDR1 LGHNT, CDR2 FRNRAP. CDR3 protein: CASGSPSGSSYNEQFF. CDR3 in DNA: TGTGCTAGTGGTTCCCCTAGCGGGAGTTCCTACAATGAGCAGTTCTTC.

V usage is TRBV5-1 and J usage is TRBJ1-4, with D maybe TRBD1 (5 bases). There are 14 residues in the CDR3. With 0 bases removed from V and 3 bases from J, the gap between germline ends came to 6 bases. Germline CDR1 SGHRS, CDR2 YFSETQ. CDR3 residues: CASSLGRANEKLFF. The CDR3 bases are TGCGCCAGCAGCTTGGGCAGGGCTAATGAAAAACTGTTTTTT.

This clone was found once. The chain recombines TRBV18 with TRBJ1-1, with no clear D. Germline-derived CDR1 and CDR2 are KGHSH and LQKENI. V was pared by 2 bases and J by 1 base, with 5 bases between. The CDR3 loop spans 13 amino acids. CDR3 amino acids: CASSPAENTEAFF. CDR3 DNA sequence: TGTGCCAGCTCACCAGCAGAGAACACTGAAGCTTTCTTT.

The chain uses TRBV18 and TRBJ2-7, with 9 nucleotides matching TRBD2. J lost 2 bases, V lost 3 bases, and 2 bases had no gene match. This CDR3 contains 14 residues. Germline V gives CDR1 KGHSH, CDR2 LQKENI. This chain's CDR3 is CASSPSGRAYEQYF. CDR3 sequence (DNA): TGTGCCAGCTCACCTAGCGGGAGAGCCTACGAGCAGTACTTC. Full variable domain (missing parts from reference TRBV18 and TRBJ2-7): NAGVMQNPRHLVRRRGQEARLRCSPMKGHSHVYWYRQLPEEGLKFMVYLQKENIIDESGMPKERFSAEFPKEGPSILRIQQVVRGDSAAYFCASSPSGRAYEQYFGPGTRLTVT.

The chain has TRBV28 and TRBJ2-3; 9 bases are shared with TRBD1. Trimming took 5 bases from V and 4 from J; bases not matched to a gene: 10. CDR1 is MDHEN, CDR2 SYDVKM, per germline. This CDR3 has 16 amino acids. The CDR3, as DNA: TGTGCCAGCAGTCGGGACAGGGCTTATCCCGCAGATACGCAGTATTTT. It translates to CASSRDRAYPADTQYF. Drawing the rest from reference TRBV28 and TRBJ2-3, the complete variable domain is DVKVTQSSRYLVKRTGEKVFLECVQDMDHENMFWYRQDPGLGLRLIYFSYDVKMKEKGDIPEGYSVSREKKERFSLILESASTNQTSMYLCASSRDRAYPADTQYFGPGTRLTVL.

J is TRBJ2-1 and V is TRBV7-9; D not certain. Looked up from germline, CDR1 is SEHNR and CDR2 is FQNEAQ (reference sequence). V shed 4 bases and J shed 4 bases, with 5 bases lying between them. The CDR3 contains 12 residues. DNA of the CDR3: TGTGCCAGCAGCTCCCATTACAATGAGCAGTTCTTC. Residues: CASSSHYNEQFF.

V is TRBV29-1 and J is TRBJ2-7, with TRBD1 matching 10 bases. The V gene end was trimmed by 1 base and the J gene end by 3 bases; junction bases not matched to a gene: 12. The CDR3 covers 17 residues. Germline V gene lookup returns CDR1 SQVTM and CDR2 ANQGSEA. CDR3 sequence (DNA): TGCAGCGTTGAAGGGATTCCGGGACAGGGGCACCTCTACGAGCAGTACTTC. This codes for CSVEGIPGQGHLYEQYF.

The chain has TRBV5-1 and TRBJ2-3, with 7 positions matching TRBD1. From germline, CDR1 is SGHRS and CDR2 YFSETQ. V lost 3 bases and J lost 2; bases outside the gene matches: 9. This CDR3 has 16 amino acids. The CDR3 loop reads CASSWEQGTLTDTQYF. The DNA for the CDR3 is TGCGCCAGCAGCTGGGAACAGGGGACCCTCACAGATACGCAGTATTTT.

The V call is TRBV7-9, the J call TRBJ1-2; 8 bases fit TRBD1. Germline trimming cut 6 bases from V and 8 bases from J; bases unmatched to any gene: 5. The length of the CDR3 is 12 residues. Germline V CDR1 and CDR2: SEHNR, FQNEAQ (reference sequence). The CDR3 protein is CASSSQGAGYTF. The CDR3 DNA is TGTGCCAGCAGTTCTCAGGGGGCAGGCTACACCTTC. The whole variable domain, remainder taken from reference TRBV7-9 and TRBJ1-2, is DTGVSQNPRHKITKRGQNVTFRCDPISEHNRLYWYRQTLGQGPEFLTYFQNEAQLEKSRLLSDRFSAERPKGSFSTLEIQRTEQGDSAMYLCASSSQGAGYTFGSGTRLTVV.

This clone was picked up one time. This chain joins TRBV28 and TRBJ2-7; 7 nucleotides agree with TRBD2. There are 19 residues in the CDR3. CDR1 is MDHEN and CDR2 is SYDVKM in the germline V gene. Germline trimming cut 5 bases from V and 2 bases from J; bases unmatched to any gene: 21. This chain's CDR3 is CASSPSGGIVPGYTYEQYF. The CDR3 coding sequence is TGTGCCAGCAGTCCATCGGGGGGAATAGTACCAGGATATACCTACGAGCAGTACTTC. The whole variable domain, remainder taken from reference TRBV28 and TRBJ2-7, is DVKVTQSSRYLVKRTGEKVFLECVQDMDHENMFWYRQDPGLGLRLIYFSYDVKMKEKGDIPEGYSVSREKKERFSLILESASTNQTSMYLCASSPSGGIVPGYTYEQYFGPGTRLTVT.

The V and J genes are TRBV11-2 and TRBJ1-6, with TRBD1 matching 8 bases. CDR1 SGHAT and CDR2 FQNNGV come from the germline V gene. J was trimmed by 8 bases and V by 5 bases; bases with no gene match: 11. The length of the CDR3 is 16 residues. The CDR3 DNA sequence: TGTGCCAGCAGCGTTGACAGGGGTGGTTTGGATTCACCCCTCCACTTT. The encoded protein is CASSVDRGGLDSPLHF.

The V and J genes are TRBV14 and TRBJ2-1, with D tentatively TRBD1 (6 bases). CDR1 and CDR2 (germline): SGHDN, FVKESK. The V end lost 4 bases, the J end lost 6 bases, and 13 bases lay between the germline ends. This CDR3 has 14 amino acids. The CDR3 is CASSPFTGFNEQFF. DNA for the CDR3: TGTGCCAGCAGCCCATTCACAGGGTTCAATGAGCAGTTCTTC.

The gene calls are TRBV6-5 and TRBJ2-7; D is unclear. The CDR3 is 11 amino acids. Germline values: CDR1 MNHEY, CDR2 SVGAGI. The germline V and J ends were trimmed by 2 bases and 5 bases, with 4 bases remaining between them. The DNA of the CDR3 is TGTGCCAGCAGTTACCTCCACGAGCAGTACTTC. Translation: CASSYLHEQYF.

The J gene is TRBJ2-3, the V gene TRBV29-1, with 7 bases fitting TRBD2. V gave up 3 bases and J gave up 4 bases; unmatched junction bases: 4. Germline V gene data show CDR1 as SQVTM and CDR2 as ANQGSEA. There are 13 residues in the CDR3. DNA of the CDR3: TGCAGCGTTGACGGCGGGAGTGCAGATACGCAGTATTTT. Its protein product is CSVDGGSADTQYF.

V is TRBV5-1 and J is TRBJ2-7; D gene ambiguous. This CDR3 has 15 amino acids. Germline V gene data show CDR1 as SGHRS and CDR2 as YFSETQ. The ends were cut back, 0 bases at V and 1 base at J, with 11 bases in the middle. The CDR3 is CASSLGQNPSYEQYF. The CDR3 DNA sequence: TGCGCCAGCAGCTTGGGTCAGAATCCTTCCTACGAGCAGTACTTC.

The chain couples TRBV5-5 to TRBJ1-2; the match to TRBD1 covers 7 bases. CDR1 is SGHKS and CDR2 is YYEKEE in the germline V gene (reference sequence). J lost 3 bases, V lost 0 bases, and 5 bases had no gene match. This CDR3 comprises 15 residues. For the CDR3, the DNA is TGTGCCAGCAGCTTGGAGGGGGGACAGTACTATGGCTACACCTTC. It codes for CASSLEGGQYYGYTF.

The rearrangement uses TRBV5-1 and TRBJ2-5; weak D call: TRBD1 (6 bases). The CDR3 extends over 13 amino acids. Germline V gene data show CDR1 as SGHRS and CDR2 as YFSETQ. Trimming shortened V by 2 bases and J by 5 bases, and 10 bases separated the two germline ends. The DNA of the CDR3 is TGCGCCAGCAGCTTTGGGACATCGGAGACCCAGTACTTC. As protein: CASSFGTSETQYF.

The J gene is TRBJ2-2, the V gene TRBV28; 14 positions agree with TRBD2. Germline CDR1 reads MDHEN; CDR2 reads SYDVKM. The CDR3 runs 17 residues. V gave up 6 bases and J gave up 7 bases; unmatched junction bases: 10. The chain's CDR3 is CASRTSGRARWVGELFF. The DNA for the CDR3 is TGTGCCAGCAGGACTAGCGGGAGGGCCCGTTGGGTCGGGGAGCTGTTTTTT.

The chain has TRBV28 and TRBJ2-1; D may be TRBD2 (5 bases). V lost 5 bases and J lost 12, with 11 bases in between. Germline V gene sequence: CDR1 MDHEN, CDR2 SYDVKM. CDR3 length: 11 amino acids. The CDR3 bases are TGTGCCAGCAGTCGGGGTCAGAGGCAGTTCTTC. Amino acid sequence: CASSRGQRQFF.

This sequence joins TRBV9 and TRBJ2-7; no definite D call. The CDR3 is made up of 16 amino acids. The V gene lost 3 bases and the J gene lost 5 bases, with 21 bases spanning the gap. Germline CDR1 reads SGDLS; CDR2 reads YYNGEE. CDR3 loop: CASSADLSPPLDEQYF. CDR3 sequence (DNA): TGTGCCAGCAGCGCGGATCTTAGCCCGCCCCTGGACGAGCAGTACTTC.